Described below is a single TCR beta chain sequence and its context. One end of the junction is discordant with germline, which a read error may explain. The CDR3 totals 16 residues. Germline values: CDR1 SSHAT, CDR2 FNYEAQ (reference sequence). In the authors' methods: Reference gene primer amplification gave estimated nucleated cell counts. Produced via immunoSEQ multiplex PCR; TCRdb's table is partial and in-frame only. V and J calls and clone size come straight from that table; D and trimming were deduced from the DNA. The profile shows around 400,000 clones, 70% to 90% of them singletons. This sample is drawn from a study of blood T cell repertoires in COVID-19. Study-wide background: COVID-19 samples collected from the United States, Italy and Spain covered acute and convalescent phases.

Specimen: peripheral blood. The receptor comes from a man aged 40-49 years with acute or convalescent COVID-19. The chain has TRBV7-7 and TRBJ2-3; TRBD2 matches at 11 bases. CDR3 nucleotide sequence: TGTGCTAGCAGCACCGGGACTAGCGGTAGCACAGATACGCAGTATTTT. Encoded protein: CASSTGTSGSTDTQYF.